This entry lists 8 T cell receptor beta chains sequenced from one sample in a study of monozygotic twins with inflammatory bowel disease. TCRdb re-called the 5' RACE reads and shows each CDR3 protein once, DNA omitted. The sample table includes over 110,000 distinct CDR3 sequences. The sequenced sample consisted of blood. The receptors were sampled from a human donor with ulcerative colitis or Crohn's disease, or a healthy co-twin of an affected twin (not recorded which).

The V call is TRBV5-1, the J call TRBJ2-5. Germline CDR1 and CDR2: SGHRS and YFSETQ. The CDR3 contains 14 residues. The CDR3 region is CASSLVLGQETQYF.

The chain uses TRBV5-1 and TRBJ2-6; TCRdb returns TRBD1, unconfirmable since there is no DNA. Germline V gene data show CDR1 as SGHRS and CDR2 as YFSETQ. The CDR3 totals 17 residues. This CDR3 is CASSSQGLLSGANVLTF.

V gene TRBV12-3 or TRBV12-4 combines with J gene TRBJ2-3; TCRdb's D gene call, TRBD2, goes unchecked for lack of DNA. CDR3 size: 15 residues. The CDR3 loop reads CASSTRRGGTDTQYF.

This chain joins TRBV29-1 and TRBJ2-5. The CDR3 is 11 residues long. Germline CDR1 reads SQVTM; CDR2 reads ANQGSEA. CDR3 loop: CSGERADTQYF.

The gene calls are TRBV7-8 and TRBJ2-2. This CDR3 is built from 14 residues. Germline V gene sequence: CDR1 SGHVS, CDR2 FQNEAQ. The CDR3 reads CASAVVSNTGELFF.

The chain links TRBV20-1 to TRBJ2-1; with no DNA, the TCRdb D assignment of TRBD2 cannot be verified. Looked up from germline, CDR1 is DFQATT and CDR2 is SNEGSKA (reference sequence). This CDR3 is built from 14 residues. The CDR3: CSANWDYPYNEQFF.

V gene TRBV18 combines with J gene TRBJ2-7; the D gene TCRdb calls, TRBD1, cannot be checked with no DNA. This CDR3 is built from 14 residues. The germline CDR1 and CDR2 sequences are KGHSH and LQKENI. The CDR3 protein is CASSPPRPEVEQYF. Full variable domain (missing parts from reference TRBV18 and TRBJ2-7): NAGVMQNPRHLVRRRGQEARLRCSPMKGHSHVYWYRQLPEEGLKFMVYLQKENIIDESGMPKERFSAEFPKEGPSILRIQQVVRGDSAAYFCASSPPRPEVEQYFGPGTRLTVT.

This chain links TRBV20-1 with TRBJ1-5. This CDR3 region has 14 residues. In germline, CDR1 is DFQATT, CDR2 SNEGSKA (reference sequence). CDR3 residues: CSARVRALNQPQHF.